The 2 T cell receptor beta chains below come from one sample, sequenced in a study of T cell responses to AZD1222 COVID-19 vaccine. The protocol was immunoSEQ multiplex PCR, while the TCRdb copy is restricted to in-frame clones and leaves out a portion. The table has over 120,000 clones, 92% seen once. The specimen was peripheral blood, collected on day 0 of AZD1222 vaccination. Source of these receptors: an adult in good health.

The chain couples TRBV6-5 to TRBJ2-1; 14 bases line up with TRBD2. Germline V gene sequence: CDR1 MNHEY, CDR2 SVGAGI. CDR3 length: 14 residues. Unmatched junction bases numbered 5, after V lost 8 bases and J lost 8 bases. CDR3 in DNA: TGTGCCAGCGGTCGGACTAGCGGGGGGTATGAGCAGTTCTTC. Translated, it gives CASGRTSGGYEQFF.

In DNA, the CDR3 is TGTGCCATCAGTGAGTCGAATAGCGGGGGCTACGAGCAGTACTTC. Its protein is CAISESNSGGYEQYF. The V call is TRBV10-3, the J call TRBJ2-7, with 9 bases matching TRBD2. The CDR3 extends over 15 amino acids. V was clipped by 0 bases and J by 3 bases; unmatched bases: 3. CDR1 is ENHRY and CDR2 is SYGVKD in the germline V gene.